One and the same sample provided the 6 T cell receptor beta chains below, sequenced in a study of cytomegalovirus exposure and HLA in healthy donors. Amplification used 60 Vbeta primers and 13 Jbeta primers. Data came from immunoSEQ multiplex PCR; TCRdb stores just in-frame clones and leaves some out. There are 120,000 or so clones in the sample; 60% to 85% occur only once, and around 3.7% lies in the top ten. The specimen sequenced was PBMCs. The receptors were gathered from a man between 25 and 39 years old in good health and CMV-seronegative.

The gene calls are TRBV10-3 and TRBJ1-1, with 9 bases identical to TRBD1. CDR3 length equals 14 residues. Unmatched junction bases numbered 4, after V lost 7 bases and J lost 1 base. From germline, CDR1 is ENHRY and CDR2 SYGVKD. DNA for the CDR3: TGTGCCATCACCGGACAGGGGACGAACACTGAAGCTTTCTTT. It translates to CAITGQGTNTEAFF.

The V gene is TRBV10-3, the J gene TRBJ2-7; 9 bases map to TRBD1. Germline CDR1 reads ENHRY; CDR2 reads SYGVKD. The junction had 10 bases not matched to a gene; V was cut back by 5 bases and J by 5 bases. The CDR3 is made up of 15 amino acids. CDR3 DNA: TGTGCCATCAGTTTTAACCGGGACAGGGCCCACGAGCAGTACTTC. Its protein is CAISFNRDRAHEQYF.

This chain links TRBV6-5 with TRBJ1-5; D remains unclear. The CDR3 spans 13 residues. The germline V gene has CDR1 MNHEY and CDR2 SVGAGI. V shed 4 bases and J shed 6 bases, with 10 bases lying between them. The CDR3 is CASSSGISQPQHF. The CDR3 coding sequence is TGTGCCAGCAGTTCCGGGATAAGTCAGCCCCAGCATTTT.

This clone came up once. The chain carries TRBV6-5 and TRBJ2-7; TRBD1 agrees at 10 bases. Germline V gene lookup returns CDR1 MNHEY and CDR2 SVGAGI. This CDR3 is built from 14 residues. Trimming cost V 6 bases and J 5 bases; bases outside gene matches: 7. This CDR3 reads CASRRTGQGNEQYF. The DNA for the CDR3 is TGTGCCAGCAGGCGAACGGGACAGGGGAACGAGCAGTACTTC.

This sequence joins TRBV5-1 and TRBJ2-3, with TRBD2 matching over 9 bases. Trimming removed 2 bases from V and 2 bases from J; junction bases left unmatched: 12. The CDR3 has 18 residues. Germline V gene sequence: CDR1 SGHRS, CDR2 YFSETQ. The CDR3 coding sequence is TGCGCCAGCAGCTTAGGATTTAGCGGGGGACCTTCCACAGATACGCAGTATTTT. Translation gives CASSLGFSGGPSTDTQYF.

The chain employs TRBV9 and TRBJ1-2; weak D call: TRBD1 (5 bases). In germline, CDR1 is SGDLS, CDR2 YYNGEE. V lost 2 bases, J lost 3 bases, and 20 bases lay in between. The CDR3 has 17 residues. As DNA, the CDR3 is TGTGCCAGCAGCGTTTACCTCGACAGCGCGGGGGACTATGGCTACACCTTC. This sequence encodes CASSVYLDSAGDYGYTF.